One and the same sample provided the 13 T cell receptor beta chains below, sequenced in a study of blood T cells in healthy people across ages. The use of a sample-barcoded 5' primer and a J-beta primer mix characterized a second PCR of 7 to 11 cycles. TCRdb recomputed calls from the 5' RACE reads with MiXCR, one row per CDR3 protein. The data hold hundreds of thousands of distinct CDR3 sequences, with roughly 56% observed a single time. Material: blood. The origin of the receptors is a man between 40 and 49 years old in good health.

The chain carries TRBV7-2 and TRBJ2-1; 9 positions agree with TRBD2. CDR1 and CDR2 from the germline V gene are SGHTA and FQGNSA. V trimming: 1 base; J trimming: 2 bases; junction bases outside the gene matches: 3. The CDR3 contains 16 residues. DNA for the CDR3: TGTGCCAGCAGCTTAGTTATAGCGGGAGCCTACAATGAGCAGTTCTTC. Protein: CASSLVIAGAYNEQFF. Looking up the rest from reference TRBV7-2 and TRBJ2-1 gives the full variable domain: GAGVSQSPSNKVTEKGKDVELRCDPISGHTALYWYRQSLGQGLEFLIYFQGNSAPDKSGLPSDRFSAERTGGSVSTLTIQRTQQEDSAVYLCASSLVIAGAYNEQFFGPGTRLTVL.

The V and J genes are TRBV7-3 and TRBJ2-1; TRBD2 is a possible D gene (6 bases). The germline V gene encodes CDR1 SGHTA and CDR2 FQGTGA. The CDR3 has 15 residues. V shed 0 bases and J shed 7 bases, with 13 bases lying between them. For the CDR3, the DNA is TGTGCCAGCAGCTTAACGGGGGGTGAGCGAAATGAGCAGTTCTTC. It specifies CASSLTGGERNEQFF.

CDR3 DNA sequence: TGCAGCGCCCTATCTCCAGGGCATGTCACCTTC. Translating it yields CSALSPGHVTF. The chain uses TRBV29-1 and TRBJ1-2; D is possibly TRBD1 (5 bases). This CDR3 has 11 amino acids. V shed 7 bases and J shed 13 bases, with 19 bases lying between them. Germline values: CDR1 SQVTM, CDR2 ANQGSEA. The full variable domain, with the rest looked up from reference TRBV29-1 and TRBJ1-2, is SAVISQKPSRDICQRGTSLTIQCQVDSQVTMMFWYRQQPGQSLTLIATANQGSEATYESGFVIDKFPISRPNLTFSTLTVSNMSPEDSSIYLCSALSPGHVTFGSGTRLTVV.

V gene TRBV12-3 or TRBV12-4 combines with J gene TRBJ2-1; perhaps TRBD2 as D (7 bases). The CDR3 extends over 15 amino acids. Trimming took off 1 base at V and 10 bases at J, with 17 bases between the two ends. The DNA for the CDR3 is TGTGCCAGCAGTTTAGGGCGGGGGCGATATGCGGAGCAGTTCTTC. Translating it yields CASSLGRGRYAEQFF.

The rearrangement joins TRBV12-3 or TRBV12-4 to TRBJ2-3; the match to TRBD2 covers 7 bases. The CDR3 is made up of 15 amino acids. Germline trimming cut 7 bases from V and 3 bases from J; bases unmatched to any gene: 10. The CDR3 DNA reads TGTGCCAGCACAGGCCAAGGGAGGGCAACAGATACGCAGTATTTT. Encoded protein: CASTGQGRATDTQYF.

The rearrangement uses TRBV2 and TRBJ1-2; D perhaps matches TRBD1 (5 bases). Germline CDR1 is SNHLY and CDR2 is FYNNEI. The CDR3 extends over 13 amino acids. The ends were cut back, 7 bases at V and 4 bases at J, with 13 bases in the middle. CDR3: CASTGFVGYGYTF. The CDR3 nucleotides read TGTGCCAGCACAGGGTTTGTGGGCTATGGCTACACCTTC.

The CDR3 bases are TGTGCCAGCAGTTCCAATATACCAGGGACCCGATACAATGAGCAGTTCTTC. Encoded protein: CASSSNIPGTRYNEQFF. V gene TRBV6-5 combines with J gene TRBJ2-1, with D possibly being TRBD1 or TRBD2 (5 bases each). The CDR3 runs to 17 residues. Germline CDR1 MNHEY, CDR2 SVGAGI. Trimming removed 4 bases at V and 4 bases at J, with 20 bases between.

The rearrangement links TRBV27 to TRBJ1-6, with D perhaps TRBD1 (6 bases). Per the germline V gene, CDR1 is MNHEY and CDR2 is SMNVEV (reference sequence). This CDR3 is built from 16 residues. The V end lost 5 bases, the J end lost 5 bases, and 16 bases lay between the germline ends. The CDR3 reads CASSPAAGQNNSPLHF. The CDR3 DNA follows: TGTGCCAGCAGTCCCGCCGCGGGACAAAATAATTCACCCCTCCACTTT.

The chain joins TRBV28 to TRBJ2-7; D is ambiguous. V was trimmed by 5 bases and J by 3 bases, leaving 17 bases between them. This CDR3 spans 15 amino acids. Germline lookup yields CDR1 MDHEN and CDR2 SYDVKM. CDR3 DNA sequence: TGTGCCAGCAGTCCCCCCCCGGGTGGCCTCTACGAGCAGTACTTC. Translated, it gives CASSPPPGGLYEQYF.

V and J are TRBV29-1 and TRBJ1-1; D gene ambiguous. This CDR3 has 11 amino acids. The germline CDR1 and CDR2 sequences are SQVTM and ANQGSEA. Trimming removed 7 bases from V and 5 bases from J, with 11 bases in between. CDR3 in amino acids: CSAERGTEAFF. CDR3 DNA: TGCAGCGCCGAGCGGGGAACTGAAGCTTTCTTT.

The chain combines TRBV7-9 with TRBJ2-3; a weak D match, TRBD1 (6 bases). This CDR3 has 17 amino acids. CDR1 and CDR2 (germline): SEHNR, FQNEAQ (reference sequence). V lost 1 base, J lost 2 bases, and 16 bases lay in between. The CDR3 loop is CASSLELLGAFTDTQYF. The DNA for the CDR3 is TGTGCCAGCAGCTTAGAGTTGTTGGGGGCATTCACAGATACGCAGTATTTT.

The chain couples TRBV7-2 to TRBJ2-3; the D call may be TRBD1 or TRBD2 (5 bases each). The germline CDR1 and CDR2 sequences are SGHTA and FQGNSA. The CDR3 runs 14 residues. The germline V and J ends were trimmed by 5 bases and 10 bases, with 19 bases remaining between them. The CDR3 is CASSIGYVGASQYF. CDR3 nucleotides: TGTGCCAGCAGCATCGGATACGTCGGGGCTTCGCAGTATTTT.

As regards this clonotype: Relative to the germline gene, one junction end is altered; a read error may explain this. The gene calls are TRBV7-9 and TRBJ2-1; D is uncertain. Germline assignment: CDR1 SEHNR and CDR2 FQNEAQ (reference sequence). CDR3 length: 14 residues. CDR3 nucleotide sequence: TGTGCCAGCAACTTATATCAGTCCTACAATGAGCAGTTCTTC. It translates to CASNLYQSYNEQFF.